This T cell receptor (beta chain) derives from a study of T cells and Merkel cell carcinoma outcomes. Whole-study findings and limits: Repertoire plus T-cell density reportedly predicted Merkel cell carcinoma outcomes.

The germline CDR1 and CDR2 sequences are SGHNT and YYREEE (reference sequence). Trimming took 5 bases from V and 5 from J, leaving 20 bases between them. This CDR3 region has 16 residues. Only in-frame clones appear in the TCRdb table, and some are missing; sequencing was by immunoSEQ multiplex PCR. Among under 25,000 clones, approximately 80% were seen once, and the ten largest hold 2.5% to 3.5%. Regarding this clone: Its antigen is not identified.

V and J are TRBV5-4 and TRBJ2-1; tentatively, D is TRBD2 (6 bases). Material: tumor tissue from Merkel cell carcinoma. The sequence was collected from a human donor with Merkel cell carcinoma. The CDR3 nucleotides are TGTGCCAGCAGTTCGGGAGTCGCCTTATTACACAATGAGCAGTTCTTC. Protein product: CASSSGVALLHNEQFF.